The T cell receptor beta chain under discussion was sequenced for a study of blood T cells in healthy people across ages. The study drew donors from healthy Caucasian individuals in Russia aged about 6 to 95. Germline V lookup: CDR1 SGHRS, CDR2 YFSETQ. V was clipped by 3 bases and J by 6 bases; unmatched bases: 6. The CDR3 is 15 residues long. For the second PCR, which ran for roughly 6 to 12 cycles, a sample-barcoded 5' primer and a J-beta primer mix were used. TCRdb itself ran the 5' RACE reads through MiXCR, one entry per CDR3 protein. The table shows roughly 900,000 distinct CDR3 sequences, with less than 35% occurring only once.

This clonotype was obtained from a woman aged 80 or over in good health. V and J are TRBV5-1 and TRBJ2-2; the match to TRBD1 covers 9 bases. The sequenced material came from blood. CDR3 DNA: TGCGCCAGCAGCTCCGGGACAGGGATGGCCGGGGAGCTGTTTTTT. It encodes CASSSGTGMAGELFF.